Each of the 27 T cell receptor beta chains below was sequenced from the same sample in a study of a mutant IDH1 vaccine in newly diagnosed glioma. Assay: immunoSEQ multiplex PCR; the TCRdb copy retains only in-frame clones and omits some. The sample has some 130,000 clones, around 80% seen once. Time point noted: week 11, during vaccination. Vaccine doses each comprised 300 ug of mutant IDH1 20-mer peptide, with topical imiquimod. The antigens of these receptors remain unknown. The sequenced sample was PBMCs, obtained from a glioma patient whose treatment included an IDH1 peptide vaccine. These receptors were collected from a man aged 35 to 55 with glioma.

This clone was recorded a few times. One end of the junction does not line up with germline, which may come from a read error. The chain employs TRBV7-2 and TRBJ1-6, with D uncertain. The CDR3 covers 14 residues. Germline V gene data show CDR1 as SGHTA and CDR2 as FQGNSA. CDR3 residues: CASSLGAYNSPLHF. DNA of the CDR3: TGTGCCAGCAGCTTAGGGGCCTACAATTCACCCCTCCACTTT.

V and J are TRBV7-2 and TRBJ2-7; the D call may be TRBD1 or TRBD2 (6 bases each). The CDR3 loop spans 13 amino acids. Germline values: CDR1 SGHTA, CDR2 FQGNSA. The V end was cut by 5 bases, the J end by 7 bases, with 15 bases between. The CDR3 coding sequence is TGTGCCAGCAGCCAGGGGACTTTCTTGGAGCAGTACTTC. This gives the protein CASSQGTFLEQYF. Filled out from reference TRBV7-2 and TRBJ2-7, the complete variable domain reads GAGVSQSPSNKVTEKGKDVELRCDPISGHTALYWYRQSLGQGLEFLIYFQGNSAPDKSGLPSDRFSAERTGGSVSTLTIQRTQQEDSAVYLCASSQGTFLEQYFGPGTRLTVT.

V gene TRBV30 combines with J gene TRBJ1-4; 9 nucleotides match TRBD1. CDR1 is GTSNPN and CDR2 is SVGIG in the germline V gene (reference sequence). CDR3 length: 15 amino acids. V was pared by 2 bases and J by 5 bases, with 6 bases of the junction left unmatched. CDR3 region: CAWSQSDRGNEKLFF. The DNA of the CDR3 is TGTGCCTGGAGTCAATCGGACAGGGGAAATGAAAAACTGTTTTTT. Using reference TRBV30 and TRBJ1-4 for the parts outside the CDR3, the full variable domain is SQTIHQWPATLVQPVGSPLSLECTVEGTSNPNLYWYRQAAGRGLQLLFYSVGIGQISSEVPQNLSASRPQDRQFILSSKKLLLSDSGFYLCAWSQSDRGNEKLFFGSGTQLSVL.

Worth noting for this clone: An end of the junction differs from the germline gene, which may be a read error. V and J are TRBV5-6 and TRBJ2-7; D is unclear. The CDR3 has 13 amino acids. Germline V gives CDR1 SGHDT, CDR2 YYEEEE. The CDR3 DNA reads as TGTGCCAGCAGCCGGCTGAGCTCCTCCGAGCAGTACTTC. It codes for CASSRLSSSEQYF.

This clone appeared a few times. The V call is TRBV27, the J call TRBJ1-4, with D possibly matching TRBD1 (5 bases). Trimming took off 6 bases at V and 7 bases at J, with 21 bases between the two ends. The CDR3 length is 16 residues. Germline loops: CDR1 MNHEY, CDR2 SMNVEV (reference sequence). The CDR3 loop reads CASSPGLAGVVEKLFF. The CDR3 region has the DNA TGTGCCAGCAGCCCTGGGTTGGCGGGGGTTGTTGAAAAACTGTTTTTT.

The V call is TRBV21-1, the J call TRBJ1-5. TRBV21-1 is classified as a pseudogene. The CDR3 runs 14 residues. CDR3 nucleotides: TGTGCCACCCTTACCGGGAATAGCAATCAGCCCCAGCATTTT. Amino acids: CATLTGNSNQPQHF.

This clone has a count of ten or more. The J gene is TRBJ1-5, the V gene TRBV6-1, with 10 bases fitting TRBD1. Germline V CDR1 and CDR2: MNHNS, SASEGT. This CDR3 contains 16 residues. The trim removed 3 bases at V and 4 bases at J, leaving 6 bases unmatched. In DNA form, the CDR3 reads TGTGCCAGCAGTGATCGGGACAGGGGTGATAATCAGCCCCAGCATTTT. Translation gives CASSDRDRGDNQPQHF.

CDR3 sequence (DNA): TGTGCCAGCAGCCCAGGACAGGGGGCAAGGTCAGATACGCAGTATTTT. Amino acid sequence: CASSPGQGARSDTQYF. The chain uses TRBV11-3 and TRBJ2-3, with 11 nucleotides matching TRBD1. Germline assignment: CDR1 SGHNT and CDR2 YENEEA. There are 16 residues in the CDR3. J was trimmed by 4 bases and V by 5 bases; bases with no gene match: 8.

The genes are TRBV7-2 and TRBJ2-1; D is tentatively TRBD1 or TRBD2 (5 bases each). Germline V gives CDR1 SGHTA, CDR2 FQGNSA. V was trimmed by 5 bases and J by 8 bases, leaving 16 bases between them. This CDR3 region has 14 residues. CDR3 loop: CASSPGGGKDEQFF. DNA of the CDR3: TGTGCCAGCAGCCCGGGTGGGGGAAAGGATGAGCAGTTCTTC.

This clone occurred a few times. The genes are TRBV2 and TRBJ1-6; D is perhaps TRBD1 (5 bases). The CDR3 runs 15 residues. Germline lookup yields CDR1 SNHLY and CDR2 FYNNEI. Trimming cost V 5 bases and J 10 bases, with 18 bases left between them. The CDR3 loop reads CASSWGVGGRSPLHF. The CDR3 region has the DNA TGTGCCAGCAGTTGGGGGGTCGGGGGACGGTCACCCCTCCACTTT.

This chain connects TRBV4-3 to TRBJ2-1; the D gene is possibly TRBD2 (6 bases). Germline V lookup: CDR1 LGHNA, CDR2 YSLEER. V lost 0 bases to trimming and J lost 9 bases, with 12 bases between them. The CDR3 contains 14 residues. The DNA of the CDR3 is TGCGCCAGCAGCCAAGATGGACTACGGGCTGAGCAGTTCTTC. It yields the protein CASSQDGLRAEQFF.

This chain links TRBV6-7 with TRBJ2-7; D is undetermined. TRBV6-7 is known as an ORF, though its function is uncertain. Trimming took off 7 bases at V and 12 bases at J, with 16 bases between the two ends. The CDR3 is 11 residues long. CDR3 nucleotides: TGTGCCAGCACTCTAACGGGCGATGGGTACTTC. This encodes CASTLTGDGYF.

V and J are TRBV27 and TRBJ2-2; D uncertain. Trimming cost V 7 bases and J 5 bases, with 14 bases left between them. The CDR3 sequence is 14 residues long. Germline CDR1 reads MNHEY; CDR2 reads SMNVEV (reference sequence). The CDR3 nucleotides read TGTGCCAGCAATTCTGGGTGGGATACCGGGGAGCTGTTTTTT. It is translated as CASNSGWDTGELFF.

The chain has TRBV13 and TRBJ1-1; 11 nucleotides agree with TRBD1. J gave up 5 bases and V 4 bases, and 12 bases lay outside the gene matches. The V gene's germline CDR1 is PRHDT and CDR2 FYEKMQ (reference sequence). CDR3 size: 17 residues. CDR3 loop: CASSWTGGFLIGTEAFF. CDR3 DNA sequence: TGTGCCAGCAGCTGGACAGGGGGCTTTTTGATCGGGACTGAAGCTTTCTTT.

The chain employs TRBV15 and TRBJ2-3, with TRBD1 identical over 10 bases. Per germline, CDR1 LNHNV and CDR2 YYDKDF (reference sequence). This CDR3 comprises 17 residues. V gave up 2 bases and J gave up 5 bases; unmatched junction bases: 10. CDR3 sequence: CATSRKRQGALLDTQYF. The CDR3 DNA reads TGTGCCACCAGCAGAAAACGACAGGGGGCGCTTTTAGATACGCAGTATTTT.

The chain couples TRBV7-2 to TRBJ2-7; TRBD1 matches 7 bases. Germline V gene sequence: CDR1 SGHTA, CDR2 FQGNSA. The CDR3 is 14 residues long. The ends lost 2 bases at V and 7 bases at J; junction bases unmatched: 8. CDR3: CASSLSSTGNEQYF. The CDR3 DNA sequence: TGTGCCAGCAGCTTATCGTCGACAGGGAATGAGCAGTACTTC.

This clone was recorded a few times. This sequence joins TRBV30 and TRBJ1-4, with a possible D match to TRBD1 (6 bases). CDR3 length equals 16 residues. The V end was cut by 3 bases, the J end by 8 bases, with 22 bases between. The germline gives CDR1 GTSNPN, CDR2 SVGIG (reference sequence). Here the CDR3 reads CAWSPTWGAGGEKLFF. CDR3 bases: TGTGCCTGGAGCCCCACCTGGGGGGCCGGGGGGGAAAAACTGTTTTTT.

In this sample, this clone turned up once. The CDR3 nucleotides are TGTGCCAGCAGAGAGGCAGGAAACCTCGGGGAGACCCAGTACTTC. As protein: CASREAGNLGETQYF. This sequence joins TRBV28 and TRBJ2-5; no definite D call. V dropped 6 bases and J dropped 5 bases, with 19 bases sitting between them. Germline V gene lookup returns CDR1 MDHEN and CDR2 SYDVKM. There are 15 residues in the CDR3.

This rearrangement joins TRBV4-3 to TRBJ2-2; 8 nucleotides agree with TRBD1. Losses at the gene ends were 0 bases for V and 5 bases for J; bases not matched to a gene: 8. Per germline, CDR1 LGHNA and CDR2 YSLEER. The length of the CDR3 is 17 residues. CDR3 DNA sequence: TGCGCCAGCAGCCAAGATCTCGGGACAGGCTATACCGGGGAGCTGTTTTTT. Translating gives CASSQDLGTGYTGELFF.

V is TRBV30 and J is TRBJ2-6, with a weak D call TRBD2 (7 bases). Trimming removed 8 bases at V and 1 base at J, with 12 bases between. This CDR3 is built from 14 residues. Germline loops: CDR1 GTSNPN, CDR2 SVGIG (reference sequence). The CDR3 here is CAQRGGSGANVLTF. CDR3 nucleotides: TGTGCCCAAAGGGGGGGATCTGGGGCCAACGTCCTGACTTTC.

The chain couples TRBV28 to TRBJ2-1; possibly TRBD2 for D (5 bases). CDR1 MDHEN and CDR2 SYDVKM come from the germline V gene. Trimming cost V 2 bases and J 0 bases, with 11 bases left between them. The CDR3 extends over 16 amino acids. The CDR3 coding sequence is TGTGCCAGCAGTTTACACACTAGGAGCTCCTACAATGAGCAGTTCTTC. Translation gives CASSLHTRSSYNEQFF.

The gene calls are TRBV2 and TRBJ1-6, with 8 bases fitting TRBD1. The junction had 8 bases not matched to a gene; V was cut back by 6 bases and J by 10 bases. Germline V gives CDR1 SNHLY, CDR2 FYNNEI. CDR3 length: 14 residues. CDR3 sequence (DNA): TGTGCCAGCAGCACCGGACAGGGTCGATCACCCCTCCACTTT. This translates into CASSTGQGRSPLHF.

The genes are TRBV7-2 and TRBJ2-7, with a possible D match to TRBD1 (5 bases). CDR1 is SGHTA, CDR2 FQGNSA, per germline. This CDR3 contains 17 residues. The V gene lost 5 bases and the J gene lost 1 base, with 21 bases spanning the gap. The CDR3 loop reads CASSIIGHRRPSYEQYF. The CDR3 DNA reads TGTGCCAGCAGCATAATAGGACACCGCCGGCCATCCTACGAGCAGTACTTC.

This clone was detected once. The chain uses TRBV25-1 and TRBJ2-7; a weak D match, TRBD1 (5 bases). CDR3 length: 13 residues. Germline CDR1 MGHDK, CDR2 SYGVNS. V lost 4 bases to trimming and J lost 2 bases, with 9 bases between them. CDR3: CASSAQDTYEQYF. In nucleotides, the CDR3 is TGTGCCAGCAGTGCTCAGGACACCTACGAGCAGTACTTC.

In its sample, this clone was seen once. The V gene is TRBV28, the J gene TRBJ2-7; 9 bases fit TRBD2. The germline V gene encodes CDR1 MDHEN and CDR2 SYDVKM. This CDR3 spans 14 amino acids. J was trimmed by 2 bases and V by 6 bases; bases with no gene match: 5. For the CDR3, the DNA is TGTGCCAGCAGAAAGAGACTAGCGGCCTACGAGCAGTACTTC. Its translation is CASRKRLAAYEQYF.

The gene calls are TRBV4-1 and TRBJ2-7; 7 bases are a match to TRBD1. V gave up 3 bases and J gave up 3 bases; unmatched junction bases: 5. In germline, CDR1 is MGHRA, CDR2 YSYEKL. This CDR3 comprises 14 residues. The CDR3 nucleotides read TGCGCCAGCAGCCAGCCGACAGGGAACTACGAGCAGTACTTC. Translated, it gives CASSQPTGNYEQYF.

This chain joins TRBV4-1 and TRBJ1-1, with D possibly being TRBD1 (5 bases). The CDR3 length is 14 residues. Deletions cut 8 bases from V and 1 base from J, with 14 bases between. Germline V CDR1 and CDR2: MGHRA, YSYEKL. The chain's CDR3 is CASSVGAWNTEAFF. CDR3 coding DNA: TGCGCCAGCTCGGTCGGGGCCTGGAACACTGAAGCTTTCTTT.